These 3 T cell receptor beta chains originate from one sample sequenced in a study of shared clonotypes between healthy human individuals. Profiling relied on immunoSEQ multiplex PCR, and the TCRdb table lists in-frame clones only, not all of them. The sample shows approximately 1,000,000 clones, roughly 80% of them seen only once. Sample: memory CD4+ T cells from PBMCs. The subset denotes: CD45RA-negative fraction. Receptor source: a man aged 18 to 29 in good health. Some clones in this sample may be carry-over from other donors' samples.

The chain couples TRBV14 to TRBJ2-7; D is perhaps TRBD1 or TRBD2 (5 bases each). Germline V gene lookup returns CDR1 SGHDN and CDR2 FVKESK. V was pared by 3 bases and J by 0 bases, with 24 bases between. The CDR3 is 19 residues long. Here the CDR3 DNA reads TGTGCCAGCAGCCAGCTCCTGCTGGGGGACGGACCTACCTCCTACGAGCAGTACTTC. This gives the protein CASSQLLLGDGPTSYEQYF. Based on the CDR3 plus reference TRBV14 and TRBJ2-7, the full variable domain is EAGVTQFPSHSVIEKGQTVTLRCDPISGHDNLYWYRRVMGKEIKFLLHFVKESKQDESGMPNNRFLAERTGGTYSTLKVQPAELEDSGVYFCASSQLLLGDGPTSYEQYFGPGTRLTVT.

As concerns this clone: The same CDR3 also results from other DNA sequences found in this sample. This chain uses TRBV5-1 with TRBJ1-5, with D unresolved. There are 14 residues in the CDR3. Deletions cut 0 bases from V and 1 base from J, with 5 bases between. Germline lookup yields CDR1 SGHRS and CDR2 YFSETQ. The CDR3: CASSLGGSNQPQHF. CDR3 bases: TGCGCCAGCAGCTTGGGAGGGAGCAATCAGCCCCAGCATTTT.

V gene TRBV7-8 combines with J gene TRBJ1-1; 7 bases line up with TRBD1. The V segment lost 3 bases and the J segment 4 bases; nucleotides outside the gene matches: 5. This CDR3 has 14 residues. The germline gives CDR1 SGHVS, CDR2 FQNEAQ. CDR3 DNA: TGTGCCAGCAGCTTCAGACAGGGCGGCACTGAAGCTTTCTTT. This sequence encodes CASSFRQGGTEAFF.